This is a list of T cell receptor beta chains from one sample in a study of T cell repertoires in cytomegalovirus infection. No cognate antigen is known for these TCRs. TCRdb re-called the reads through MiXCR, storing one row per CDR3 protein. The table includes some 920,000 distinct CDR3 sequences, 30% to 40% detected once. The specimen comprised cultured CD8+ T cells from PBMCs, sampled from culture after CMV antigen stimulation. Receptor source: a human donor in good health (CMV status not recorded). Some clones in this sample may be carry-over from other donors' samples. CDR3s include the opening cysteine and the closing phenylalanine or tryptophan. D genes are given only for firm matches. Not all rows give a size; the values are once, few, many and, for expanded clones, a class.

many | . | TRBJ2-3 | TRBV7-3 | CASSLMGVRTDTQYF | TGTGCCAGCAGCTTAATGGGGGTCCGCACAGATACGCAGTATTTT
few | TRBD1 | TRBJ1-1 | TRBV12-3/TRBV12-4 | CASRKTGGGPEAFF | TGTGCCAGCAGAAAGACAGGGGGTGGGCCTGAAGCTTTCTTT
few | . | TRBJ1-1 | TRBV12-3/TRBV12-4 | CASSGPGDGTEAFF | TGTGCCAGCAGTGGGCCGGGGGATGGCACTGAAGCTTTCTTT
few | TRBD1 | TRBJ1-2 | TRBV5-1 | CASSLDAGGNYGYTF | TGCGCCAGCAGCTTGGATGCAGGGGGGAACTATGGCTACACCTTC
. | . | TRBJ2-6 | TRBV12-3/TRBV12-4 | CASSRISSGANVLTF | TGTGCCAGCAGTAGGATAAGCTCTGGGGCCAACGTCCTGACTTTC
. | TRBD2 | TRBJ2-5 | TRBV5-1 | CANSFGGSQETQYF | TGCGCCAACAGCTTCGGGGGGTCCCAAGAGACCCAGTACTTC
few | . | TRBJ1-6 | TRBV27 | CASSFLIYNSPLHF | TGTGCCAGCAGTTTCCTGATCTATAATTCACCCCTCCACTTT
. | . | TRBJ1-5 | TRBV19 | CASSIEGLRANQPQHF | TGTGCCAGTAGTATAGAGGGCCTGAGGGCCAATCAGCCCCAGCATTTT
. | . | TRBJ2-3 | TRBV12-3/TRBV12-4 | CASSPYSPSTDTQYF | TGTGCCAGCAGCCCGTACAGCCCTAGCACAGATACGCAGTATTTT
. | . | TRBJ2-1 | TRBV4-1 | CASSQAGGGDYNEQFF | TGCGCCAGCAGCCAAGCAGGGGGGGGCGACTACAATGAGCAGTTCTTC
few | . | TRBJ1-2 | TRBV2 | CASIKGNYGYTF | TGTGCCAGCATCAAAGGCAACTATGGCTACACCTTC
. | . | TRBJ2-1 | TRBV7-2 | CASSQPRGGPRSSYYNEQFF | TGTGCCAGCAGCCAACCTAGGGGGGGGCCGCGGTCCTCTTATTACAATGAGCAGTTCTTC
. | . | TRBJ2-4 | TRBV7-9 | CASSSDDLAKNIQYF | TGTGCCAGCAGCTCCGACGACTTAGCCAAAAACATTCAGTACTTC
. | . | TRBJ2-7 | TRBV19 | CASSIIDEREQYF | TGTGCCAGTAGTATTATCGACGAGCGGGAGCAGTACTTC
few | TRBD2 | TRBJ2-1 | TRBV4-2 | CASSQGVGGYNEQFF | TGTGCCAGCAGCCAAGGGGTCGGGGGGTACAATGAGCAGTTCTTC
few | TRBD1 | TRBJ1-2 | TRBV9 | CASSVTGGHGYTF | TGTGCCAGCAGCGTGACAGGGGGACATGGCTACACCTTC
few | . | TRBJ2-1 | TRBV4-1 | CASSQEGGPSNEQFF | TGCGCCAGCAGCCAAGAGGGGGGGCCGTCGAATGAGCAGTTCTTC
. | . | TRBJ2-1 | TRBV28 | CASSQQGRLRDEQFF | TGTGCCAGCAGCCAACAGGGACGCTTAAGGGATGAGCAGTTCTTC
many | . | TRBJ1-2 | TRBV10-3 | CAIKSGTDYDYGYTF | TGTGCCATCAAATCCGGGACCGACTACGATTATGGCTACACCTTC
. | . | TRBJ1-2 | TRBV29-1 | CSVAGQAVREGIPNYRPTNYGYTF | TGCAGCGTTGCTGGCCAGGCTGTGCGAGAGGGGATTCCCAACTACCGGCCTACTAACTATGGCTACACCTTC